These T cell receptor beta chains were read from a single sample in a study of blood T cell repertoires in COVID-19. The protocol was immunoSEQ multiplex PCR, while the TCRdb copy is restricted to in-frame clones and leaves out a portion. The profile shows 80,000 to 100,000 clones, 70% to 85% of them singletons. Sequencing was carried out using peripheral blood. The origin of the receptors is a man aged 70 or older with active or convalescent COVID-19. Both conserved end residues are part of each CDR3. The D gene is left open where the match is weak. Clone size is not always given. Where it is, it says once, few, many or a class for expanded clones.

J gene | D gene | V gene | clone size | CDR3 protein | CDR3 DNA
TRBJ2-1 | TRBD2 | TRBV3-1/TRBV3-2 | . | CASSQDPSLAGGRSSYNEQFF | TGTGCCAGCAGCCAAGATCCATCCCTAGCGGGGGGTCGGAGCTCCTACAATGAGCAGTTCTTC
TRBJ1-1 | . | TRBV10-1 | . | CASSLRKMNTEAFF | TGCGCCAGCAGCCTCAGGAAAATGAACACTGAAGCTTTCTTT
TRBJ1-1 | . | TRBV30 | . | CAWSVQGEAFF | TGTGCCTGGAGTGTACAGGGTGAAGCTTTCTTT
TRBJ1-4 | . | TRBV21-1 | . | CASTRQFEEKLFF | TGTGCCAGCACTCGACAGTTCGAGGAAAAACTGTTTTTT
TRBJ2-5 | . | TRBV2 | once | CASSLAPPPGETQYF | TGTGCCAGCAGCCTTGCCCCACCGCCGGGAGAGACCCAGTACTTC
TRBJ1-1 | . | TRBV3-1/TRBV3-2 | once | CASSQAGTREAFF | TGTGCCAGCAGCCAAGCGGGGACAAGAGAAGCTTTCTTT
TRBJ2-7 | . | TRBV7-2 | . | CASSLEWSEQYF | TGTGCCAGCAGCTTAGAGTGGAGCGAGCAGTACTTC
TRBJ2-1 | . | TRBV15 | . | CATSIPRNEQFF | TGTGCCACCAGCATCCCTAGGAATGAGCAGTTCTTC
TRBJ1-2 | . | TRBV29-1 | . | CSSGPGGYGYTF | TGCAGCTCGGGACCGGGAGGCTATGGCTACACCTTC
TRBJ1-5 | . | TRBV5-6 | . | CASSFLQGSNQPQHF | TGTGCCAGCAGCTTCTTACAGGGAAGCAATCAGCCCCAGCATTTT
TRBJ2-5 | . | TRBV11-2 | few | CASSLYNNHPTVPQETQYF | TGTGCCAGCAGCCTTTACAATAATCATCCGACAGTTCCCCAAGAGACCCAGTACTTC
TRBJ1-1 | TRBD1 | TRBV7-9 | once | CASSSLTGLGNTEAFF | TGTGCCAGCAGCTCCCTGACAGGGCTCGGGAACACTGAAGCTTTCTTT
TRBJ2-7 | . | TRBV12-5 | . | CASGPSSTGGEQYF | TGTGCTAGTGGTCCTTCATCCACTGGGGGGGAGCAGTACTTC
TRBJ1-3 | . | TRBV11-2 | . | CASSPAGSGNTIYF | TGTGCCAGCAGCCCCGCAGGCTCTGGAAACACCATATATTTT
TRBJ2-1 | . | TRBV12-3/TRBV12-4 | once | CASSLSEQFF | TGTGCCAGCAGTTTGAGTGAGCAGTTCTTC
TRBJ2-3 | . | TRBV29-1 | . | CSVETRDTQYF | TGCAGCGTTGAAACGAGGGATACGCAGTATTTT
TRBJ2-7 | TRBD1 | TRBV6-2/TRBV6-3 | . | CASSYRQGFGYEQYF | TGTGCCAGCAGTTATAGACAGGGTTTCGGTTACGAGCAGTACTTC
TRBJ2-3 | . | TRBV5-4 | . | CASSTDITDTQYF | TGTGCCAGCAGCACGGACATCACAGATACGCAGTATTTT
TRBJ2-3 | TRBD2 | TRBV4-1 | . | CASSSPGGRTDTQYF | TGCGCCAGCAGCTCGCCGGGGGGGCGCACAGATACGCAGTATTTT
TRBJ2-7 | TRBD2 | TRBV9 | . | CASSPSGGALYEQYF | TGTGCCAGCAGCCCTAGCGGGGGGGCGCTGTACGAGCAGTACTTC
TRBJ1-3 | . | TRBV6-5 | . | CASSYRDGGDTIYF | TGTGCCAGCAGTTACCGGGACGGGGGAGACACCATATATTTT
TRBJ2-7 | . | TRBV27 | . | CASSLQGTHEQYF | TGTGCCAGCAGTTTACAGGGAACCCACGAGCAGTACTTC
TRBJ1-5 | . | TRBV6-5 | . | CASSLRVGSNQPQHF | TGTGCCAGCAGTCTCCGGGTTGGTAGCAATCAGCCCCAGCATTTT
TRBJ2-7 | . | TRBV29-1 | . | CSVQGRRTSEQYF | TGCAGCGTCCAGGGGAGACGGACTAGCGAGCAGTACTTC
TRBJ1-4 | . | TRBV5-6 | once | CASSQGRTATNEKLFF | TGTGCCAGCAGCCAGGGGCGGACAGCAACTAATGAAAAACTGTTTTTT
TRBJ2-3 | . | TRBV6-6 | . | CATLQTDTQYF | TGTGCCACCCTGCAGACAGATACGCAGTATTTT
TRBJ2-1 | . | TRBV23-1 | . | CASSPRLEGEQFF | TGCGCCAGCAGTCCCAGACTAGAGGGTGAGCAGTTCTTC
TRBJ2-1 | . | TRBV21-1 | once | CASPTSGGGSEQFF | TGTGCCAGCCCAACTAGCGGGGGGGGCAGTGAGCAGTTCTTC
TRBJ1-5 | . | TRBV6-5 | . | CASTGDWGTPQHF | TGTGCCAGCACCGGGGACTGGGGGACCCCCCAGCATTTT
TRBJ2-7 | TRBD1 | TRBV27 | . | CASTPGTGEGEQYF | TGTGCCAGCACCCCCGGGACAGGGGAGGGCGAGCAGTACTTC
TRBJ2-7 | . | TRBV21-1 | . | CASPRGPWGVEQYF | TGTGCCAGCCCGCGGGGACCCTGGGGAGTGGAGCAGTACTTC